This TCR beta chain is from a study of T cells in narcolepsy. Overall study: Patients with NT1 or NT2 and healthy control donors were enrolled. Study outcomes and limitations: Autoreactive clone sequences were missing from some blood memory CD4+ repertoires.

Trimming removed 6 bases at V and 3 bases at J, with 9 bases between. The germline CDR1 and CDR2 sequences are MNHEY and SVGAGI. The CDR3 spans 13 residues. On this clone itself: Antigen unknown.

The method was immunoSEQ multiplex PCR; TCRdb's version includes in-frame clones alone and lacks a portion of them. Of roughly 34,000 clones listed, roughly four fifths are singletons. Sequenced material: CD45RA- memory CD4+ T cells from PBMCs. The clonotype comes from a human donor with narcolepsy. The V gene is TRBV6-5, the J gene TRBJ1-5; D is undetermined. CDR3 coding DNA: TGTGCCAGCAGACCCCAGATCAATCAGCCCCAGCATTTT. It translates to CASRPQINQPQHF.